The rows below give T cell receptor beta chains drawn from one sample of a study of Ad26.COV2.S vaccination and SARS-CoV-2 variants. Measured with immunoSEQ multiplex PCR; TCRdb has only the in-frame clones, and not every one. The sample has about 420,000 clones; more than 75% are singletons. The sequencing here drew on peripheral blood, taken in a trial of Ad26.COV2.S vaccine versus placebo. The receptors here all came from a person aged 18-65 years who received the Ad26.COV2.S COVID-19 vaccine or a placebo. Both conserved end residues are trimmed from each CDR3. Fields, in order: J gene, V gene, CDR3 protein.

J gene: TRBJ1-4; V gene: TRBV28; CDR3 protein: ASSYFRGAATNEKLF
J gene: TRBJ2-1; V gene: TRBV11-2; CDR3 protein: ASSLDGRPSSYNEQF
J gene: TRBJ2-7; V gene: TRBV5-8; CDR3 protein: ASSLFLQGNLHYEQY
J gene: TRBJ1-6; V gene: TRBV7-9; CDR3 protein: ASSSYSYNSPLH
J gene: TRBJ2-2; V gene: TRBV12-5; CDR3 protein: ASGSSAAGLAGPQAGELF
J gene: TRBJ2-7; V gene: TRBV3-1/TRBV3-2; CDR3 protein: ASSQEDRYSSYEQY
J gene: TRBJ2-5; V gene: TRBV28; CDR3 protein: ASSSSGGGETQY
J gene: TRBJ1-2; V gene: TRBV3-1/TRBV3-2; CDR3 protein: ASSQDRAVYGYT
J gene: TRBJ1-5; V gene: TRBV7-2; CDR3 protein: ASSPSGNQPQH
J gene: TRBJ2-3; V gene: TRBV7-9; CDR3 protein: ASSSAYSTDTQY
J gene: TRBJ2-3; V gene: TRBV7-2; CDR3 protein: ASSLLPDTQY
J gene: TRBJ2-4; V gene: TRBV5-1; CDR3 protein: ASSPSGQGGSIQY
J gene: TRBJ2-4; V gene: TRBV27; CDR3 protein: ASRGTSGKNIQY
J gene: TRBJ2-2; V gene: TRBV5-4; CDR3 protein: ASSFGRMDVNTGELF
J gene: TRBJ1-1; V gene: TRBV4-3; CDR3 protein: ASSHPDTLNTEAF
J gene: TRBJ2-1; V gene: TRBV27; CDR3 protein: ATGGGATNEQF
J gene: TRBJ2-7; V gene: TRBV27; CDR3 protein: ASSRQGLEQY
J gene: TRBJ1-2; V gene: TRBV6-5; CDR3 protein: ASSYSLEPLGGYT
J gene: TRBJ1-1; V gene: TRBV4-2; CDR3 protein: ASSQDRGNTEAF
J gene: TRBJ2-3; V gene: TRBV5-5; CDR3 protein: ASSFVPDSTDTQY
J gene: TRBJ2-2; V gene: TRBV19; CDR3 protein: ASSGQGYTGELF
J gene: TRBJ2-1; V gene: TRBV27; CDR3 protein: ASSFASGGPYNEQF
J gene: TRBJ2-3; V gene: TRBV6-4; CDR3 protein: ASSDSQGGTDTQY
J gene: TRBJ1-4; V gene: TRBV5-6; CDR3 protein: ASSSLQGAGEKLF
J gene: TRBJ2-1; V gene: TRBV27; CDR3 protein: ASSLTQIPYNEQF
J gene: TRBJ2-1; V gene: TRBV2; CDR3 protein: ASSETGKRPF
J gene: TRBJ2-3; V gene: TRBV6-5; CDR3 protein: ASSSTGYGTDTQY
J gene: TRBJ1-1; V gene: TRBV30; CDR3 protein: AWTKQGGASEAF
J gene: TRBJ1-2; V gene: TRBV6-5; CDR3 protein: ASGWTGTGYT
J gene: TRBJ2-7; V gene: TRBV9; CDR3 protein: ASSVASGSYEQY
J gene: TRBJ2-7; V gene: TRBV30; CDR3 protein: AWSEGGLATEQY
J gene: TRBJ2-1; V gene: TRBV7-9; CDR3 protein: ASSTGQRARNNEQF
J gene: TRBJ1-1; V gene: TRBV7-2; CDR3 protein: ASRMDGGAF
J gene: TRBJ2-1; V gene: TRBV4-2; CDR3 protein: ASSQVATSFYEQF
J gene: TRBJ2-3; V gene: TRBV10-3; CDR3 protein: AISEIEGNTQY
J gene: TRBJ2-3; V gene: TRBV12-3/TRBV12-4; CDR3 protein: ASTKLSTDTQY
J gene: TRBJ1-2; V gene: TRBV3-1/TRBV3-2; CDR3 protein: ASSHDRDRAHGYT
J gene: TRBJ2-3; V gene: TRBV4-1; CDR3 protein: ASSLLFREAANTDTQY
J gene: TRBJ1-3; V gene: TRBV4-1; CDR3 protein: ASSQDLNSGNTIY
J gene: TRBJ2-7; V gene: TRBV5-1; CDR3 protein: ASNLGLAGYYEQY
J gene: TRBJ1-1; V gene: TRBV5-1; CDR3 protein: ASSLAGTGTEAF
J gene: TRBJ1-5; V gene: TRBV28; CDR3 protein: ASSLPAIDYSNQPQH
J gene: TRBJ1-4; V gene: TRBV5-5; CDR3 protein: ASSSLRGRGEKLF
J gene: TRBJ2-5; V gene: TRBV7-9; CDR3 protein: ASTWERDQETQY
J gene: TRBJ1-6; V gene: TRBV9; CDR3 protein: ASSVEQSSYNSPLH
J gene: TRBJ1-1; V gene: TRBV2; CDR3 protein: ASGLTYREAF
J gene: TRBJ2-3; V gene: TRBV7-8; CDR3 protein: ASTENPRTDTQY
J gene: TRBJ1-2; V gene: TRBV9; CDR3 protein: ASSVASGGYYGYT
J gene: TRBJ1-5; V gene: TRBV19; CDR3 protein: ASSPGQGALPQH
J gene: TRBJ2-7; V gene: TRBV7-9; CDR3 protein: ASSKLAGGPPYEQY